A selection of T cell receptor beta chains follows, all from one sample in a study of T cell responses to AZD1222 COVID-19 vaccine. Sequencing used immunoSEQ multiplex PCR; TCRdb keeps in-frame clones, though not all of them. The sample holds 90,000 to 130,000 clones; about 87% are singletons and the top ten take about 15%. Sequences were derived from peripheral blood, sampled 28 days after the second AZD1222 dose. The receptors here all came from an adult who received the AZD1222 COVID-19 vaccine. CDR3s include the opening cysteine and the closing phenylalanine or tryptophan. The D gene is left open where the match is weak. Only some rows state a clone size, as once, few, many or a class for expanded clones.

abundance	j_gene	d_gene	v_gene	CDR3nt	CDR3aa
NA	TRBJ2-5	NA	TRBV6-1	TGTGCCAGCAGTGAAGTGGGGGGAAATCGGGAGACCCAGTACTTC	CASSEVGGNRETQYF
NA	TRBJ1-5	NA	TRBV6-6	TGTGCCAGCAGTTACGGCGCGCAGCCCCAGCATTTT	CASSYGAQPQHF
once	TRBJ2-5	TRBD2	TRBV19	TGTGCCAGTAGTATTAGGCTAGCGGGAGGGTGGAAGCAAGAGACCCAGTACTTC	CASSIRLAGGWKQETQYF
NA	TRBJ1-1	NA	TRBV6-5	TGTGCCAGCAGTTATTCGCGAGGGGGCACTGAAGCTTTCTTT	CASSYSRGGTEAFF
NA	TRBJ2-3	NA	TRBV6-5	TGTGCCAGCAGTTACCGGGTTCCAGATACGCAGTATTTT	CASSYRVPDTQYF
once	TRBJ2-7	NA	TRBV4-1	TGCGCCAGCAGCCAACCCGGGGTAACCTACGAGCAGTACTTC	CASSQPGVTYEQYF
NA	TRBJ1-5	NA	TRBV5-1	TGCGCCAGCAGCCCGATGGCAGGTGTTGGTCAGCCCCAGCATTTT	CASSPMAGVGQPQHF
NA	TRBJ1-2	NA	TRBV29-1	TGCAGCGTGGGAGCCGGGCCCAACTATGGCTACACCTTC	CSVGAGPNYGYTF
NA	TRBJ2-2	NA	TRBV18	TGTGCCAGCTCACCACCAGGAGTACCCGGGGAGCTGTTTTTT	CASSPPGVPGELFF
few	TRBJ1-5	NA	TRBV28	TGTGCCAGCCACACGGGGAGGGGACGGCCCCAGCATTTT	CASHTGRGRPQHF
NA	TRBJ1-1	NA	TRBV6-5	TGTGCCGCACCTTCTCTGAACACTGAAGCTTTCTTT	CAAPSLNTEAFF
NA	TRBJ2-2	NA	TRBV27	TGTGCCAGCAGTTTAAGTCAGCACACCGGGGAGCTGTTTTTT	CASSLSQHTGELFF
NA	TRBJ1-2	NA	TRBV18	TGTGCCAGCTCGGGGCCGGGACAAAAAGATTATGGCTACACCTTC	CASSGPGQKDYGYTF
NA	TRBJ1-2	NA	TRBV9	TGTGCCAGCAGCGTTACAGGGTTTGCCGGCTACACCTTC	CASSVTGFAGYTF
NA	TRBJ2-1	NA	TRBV7-3	TGTGCCAGCAGCCGCATTCATAGCTCCTACAATGAGCAGTTCTTC	CASSRIHSSYNEQFF
NA	TRBJ1-1	NA	TRBV7-9	TGTGCCAGCAGCTTACAGGTTCTGAACACTGAAGCTTTCTTT	CASSLQVLNTEAFF
NA	TRBJ2-2	TRBD2	TRBV5-8	TGTGCCAGCAGCCCACTAAGCGGGAGTACCACCGGGGAGCTGTTTTTT	CASSPLSGSTTGELFF
NA	TRBJ1-5	NA	TRBV2	TGTGCCAGCAGTGAAGGGGGCAAAGAGAATCAGCCCCAGCATTTT	CASSEGGKENQPQHF
NA	TRBJ1-2	NA	TRBV19	TGTGCCAGTAGTAATCAGGGAGGGGATGGCTACACCTTC	CASSNQGGDGYTF
NA	TRBJ2-7	NA	TRBV28	TGTGCCAGCAGACTTCCTAACTACTCCTACGAGCAGTACTTC	CASRLPNYSYEQYF
NA	TRBJ1-5	NA	TRBV11-2	TGTGCCAGCAGCTTAGATCTATATCAGCCCCAGCATTTT	CASSLDLYQPQHF
NA	TRBJ1-2	NA	TRBV28	TGTGCCAGCAGCTACGGTTACTTGAATGGCTACACCTTC	CASSYGYLNGYTF
NA	TRBJ2-5	NA	TRBV27	TGTGCCAGCAGTTTGCCCCCGCTGCTAGACTTC	CASSLPPLLDF
NA	TRBJ2-1	TRBD1	TRBV5-6	TGTGCCAGCAGCTGGGGAACAGGGGGAAGCTACAATGAGCAGTTCTTC	CASSWGTGGSYNEQFF
NA	TRBJ1-2	NA	TRBV6-5	TGTGCCAGCCGGCGGGGGCCCTTCTATGGCTACACCTTC	CASRRGPFYGYTF
NA	TRBJ2-7	TRBD1	TRBV19	TGTGCCAGTAGTAGAGGGACAGGCCGAGGCCACGAGCAGTACTTC	CASSRGTGRGHEQYF
NA	TRBJ1-2	NA	TRBV3-1/TRBV3-2	TGTGCCTATGGCGGGCCGGCTACCTATGGCTACACCTTC	CAYGGPATYGYTF
NA	TRBJ1-4	NA	TRBV7-2	TGTGCCAGCAGCCAAACGGGTCGTGGCAGGGTTGAAAAACTGTTTTTT	CASSQTGRGRVEKLFF
NA	TRBJ1-1	NA	TRBV11-3	TGTGCCAGCAGCCCCCATCAGGGGGAAGCTTTCTTT	CASSPHQGEAFF
NA	TRBJ2-1	NA	TRBV6-5	TGTGCCAGCAGTTACTCGACGGGGCACTACTACAATGAGCAGTTCTTC	CASSYSTGHYYNEQFF
NA	TRBJ2-5	TRBD2	TRBV5-1	TGCGCCAGCAGCCCTCGGGGGGGGCGGGTTGAGACCCAGTACTTC	CASSPRGGRVETQYF
NA	TRBJ1-2	TRBD1	TRBV6-4	TGTGCCAGCAGAACCTGGGGACAGGGGGCGACAAACGGCTACACCTTC	CASRTWGQGATNGYTF
NA	TRBJ1-6	TRBD1	TRBV6-5	TGTGCCAGCAGAGGGGACAGGGAAGGTTCACCCCTCCACTTT	CASRGDREGSPLHF
NA	TRBJ2-7	NA	TRBV27	TGTGCCAGCAGTGTCTCGCAGGGCAGGACCTACGAGCAGTACTTC	CASSVSQGRTYEQYF
NA	TRBJ1-1	NA	TRBV3-1/TRBV3-2	TGTGCCAGCAGCCACAATTGGGAGGACACTGAAGCTTTCTTT	CASSHNWEDTEAFF
NA	TRBJ1-1	NA	TRBV30	TGTGCCTGGGTCAGGGCCCCTAACACTGAAGCTTTCTTT	CAWVRAPNTEAFF
NA	TRBJ1-1	TRBD1	TRBV14	TGTGCCAGCAGCCGACAGCGGACAGGGGGAGGCACTGAAGCTTTCTTT	CASSRQRTGGGTEAFF
NA	TRBJ2-5	NA	TRBV5-1	TGCGCCAGCAGCTTGGGGGAAACGGAGACCCAGTACTTC	CASSLGETETQYF
once	TRBJ2-7	TRBD2	TRBV18	TGTGCCAGCTCAGCGCCTAGCGGGGGCTACGAGCAGTACTTC	CASSAPSGGYEQYF
NA	TRBJ1-1	NA	TRBV2	TGTGCCAGCAGACTACTGTCCGGGATGGCTTTCTTT	CASRLLSGMAFF
once	TRBJ1-6	NA	TRBV11-3	TGTGCCAGCAGCTTAGATCAAGGCGGTAGCTCCTATAATTCACCCCTCCACTTT	CASSLDQGGSSYNSPLHF
NA	TRBJ2-4	NA	TRBV7-9	TGTGCCAGCAGCTTAGAAGGGGCGGGACATGTCATTCAGTACTTC	CASSLEGAGHVIQYF
NA	TRBJ1-1	TRBD1	TRBV10-2	TGCGCCAGCAGTGACGACAGGGGGTTGTACACTGAAGCTTTCTTT	CASSDDRGLYTEAFF
NA	TRBJ1-6	TRBD1	TRBV7-3	TGTGCCAGCAGCGGACAGGTCAATTCACCCCTCCACTTT	CASSGQVNSPLHF
NA	TRBJ2-1	NA	TRBV19	TGTGCCAGTAAGGACGTTTTGGATGAGCAGTTCTTC	CASKDVLDEQFF
NA	TRBJ2-5	TRBD2	TRBV6-5	TGTGCCAGCATGCGGGGGATAGGGAGGGAGACCCAGTACTTC	CASMRGIGRETQYF
NA	TRBJ2-7	NA	TRBV12-3/TRBV12-4	TGTGCCAGCAGACAGGATGGCTACGAGCAGTACTTC	CASRQDGYEQYF
once	TRBJ1-1	NA	TRBV7-2	TGTGCCAGCAGCTTAAATGGGGGGTATGGTGAAGCTTTCTTT	CASSLNGGYGEAFF
NA	TRBJ2-3	NA	TRBV19	TGTGCCAGTAGCCTAAGGGGGACTAGCACAGATACGCAGTATTTT	CASSLRGTSTDTQYF
NA	TRBJ1-2	NA	TRBV3-1/TRBV3-2	TGTGCCAGCAGCCAAGCCGTTTCCGGATTTAACTATGGCTACACCTTC	CASSQAVSGFNYGYTF
NA	TRBJ1-2	NA	TRBV4-1	TGCGCCAGCAGCTTAAGGGACACATCTAACTATGGCTACACCTTC	CASSLRDTSNYGYTF
NA	TRBJ1-6	NA	TRBV29-1	TGCAGCGTTGCAAAGTCCTATAATTCACCCCTCCACTTT	CSVAKSYNSPLHF
once	TRBJ2-2	NA	TRBV11-1	TGTGCCAGCAGCTTAGGGGCTGCGGGTTCCGGGGAGCTGTTTTTT	CASSLGAAGSGELFF